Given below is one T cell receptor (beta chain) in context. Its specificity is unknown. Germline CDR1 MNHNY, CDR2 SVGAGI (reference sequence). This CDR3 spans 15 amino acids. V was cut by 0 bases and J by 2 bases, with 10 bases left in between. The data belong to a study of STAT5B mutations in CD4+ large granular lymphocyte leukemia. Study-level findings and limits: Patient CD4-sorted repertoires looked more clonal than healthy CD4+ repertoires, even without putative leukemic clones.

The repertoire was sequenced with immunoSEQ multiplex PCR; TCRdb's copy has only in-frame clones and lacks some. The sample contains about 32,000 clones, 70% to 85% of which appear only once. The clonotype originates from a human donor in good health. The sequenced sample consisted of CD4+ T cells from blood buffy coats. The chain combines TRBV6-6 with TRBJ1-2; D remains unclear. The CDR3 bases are TGTGCCAGCAGTTACTCCCCGGGCCACAACTATGGCTACACCTTC. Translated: CASSYSPGHNYGYTF.